These 7 T cell receptor beta chains share one sample of origin, sequenced in a study of T cells in Graves' hyperthyroidism and ophthalmopathy. Amplification targeted TCR beta CDR3 regions from RNA transcripts. HTBI primers drove first-round RT-PCR of the TCR CDR3. TCRdb used MiXCR to reprocess the multiplex PCR reads, holding one entry per CDR3 protein. The table has approximately 740,000 distinct CDR3 sequences, roughly 15% seen once. What was sequenced was blood. These receptors were obtained from a woman in her late teens or twenties with Graves' hyperthyroidism.

This clonotype was picked up a small number of times. CDR3 in amino acids: CASSLFPGLAPEETQYF. CDR3 nucleotide sequence: TGTGCCAGCAGTTTATTCCCGGGACTAGCGCCGGAAGAGACCCAGTACTTC. This chain uses TRBV28 with TRBJ2-5; 10 nucleotides match TRBD2. The CDR3 extends over 17 amino acids. Germline lookup yields CDR1 MDHEN and CDR2 SYDVKM. J lost 3 bases, V lost 1 base, and 8 bases had no gene match. Based on the CDR3 plus reference TRBV28 and TRBJ2-5, the full variable domain is DVKVTQSSRYLVKRTGEKVFLECVQDMDHENMFWYRQDPGLGLRLIYFSYDVKMKEKGDIPEGYSVSREKKERFSLILESASTNQTSMYLCASSLFPGLAPEETQYFGPGTRLLVL.

This clonotype was seen only a few times. This chain links TRBV10-3 with TRBJ1-5, with 8 bases aligning to TRBD1. Germline V lookup: CDR1 ENHRY, CDR2 SYGVKD. The J segment lost 6 bases and the V segment lost 3 bases, leaving 4 bases of the junction unmatched. The CDR3 totals 14 residues. The CDR3: CAISEGQGLQPQHF. DNA of the CDR3: TGTGCCATCAGTGAAGGACAGGGTCTTCAGCCCCAGCATTTT.

This chain uses TRBV19 with TRBJ1-1; D perhaps matches TRBD1 (5 bases). This CDR3 has 14 amino acids. The V and J ends lost 3 bases and 5 bases respectively, with 13 bases between them. The V gene's germline CDR1 is LNHDA and CDR2 SQIVND (reference sequence). The CDR3 here is CASSMGGTRTEAFF. In DNA, the CDR3 is TGTGCCAGTAGTATGGGGGGGACTAGGACTGAAGCTTTCTTT.

This sequence joins TRBV19 and TRBJ1-1; no definite D call. Germline V gene data show CDR1 as LNHDA and CDR2 as SQIVND (reference sequence). CDR3 length: 15 residues. The V end was cut by 6 bases, the J end by 4 bases, with 18 bases between. CDR3 DNA: TGTGCCAGTAGAGCCCGGAACGAATGGAGCACTGAAGCTTTCTTT. Translation: CASRARNEWSTEAFF. The whole variable domain, remainder taken from reference TRBV19 and TRBJ1-1, is DGGITQSPKYLFRKEGQNVTLSCEQNLNHDAMYWYRQDPGQGLRLIYYSQIVNDFQKGDIAEGYSVSREKKESFPLTVTSAQKNPTAFYLCASRARNEWSTEAFFGQGTRLTVV.

This clonotype was seen ten or more times. The chain couples TRBV11-1 to TRBJ2-3; D may be TRBD1 or TRBD2 (5 bases each). Trimming shortened V by 2 bases and J by 4 bases, and 16 bases separated the two germline ends. The CDR3 consists of 16 residues. Germline CDR1 SGHAT, CDR2 FQDESV (reference sequence). The CDR3 DNA reads TGTGCCAGCAGCTTAATCAGGGCTAGCCTGCCAGATACGCAGTATTTT. It specifies CASSLIRASLPDTQYF.

This clonotype appeared a few times. The chain combines TRBV25-1 with TRBJ2-5, with D possibly matching TRBD1 (6 bases). This CDR3 spans 17 amino acids. V was cut by 4 bases and J by 2 bases, with 20 bases left in between. The germline CDR1 and CDR2 sequences are MGHDK and SYGVNS. The CDR3 reads CASSVFTGMGKQETQYF. DNA for the CDR3: TGTGCCAGCAGTGTATTTACAGGGATGGGTAAACAAGAGACCCAGTACTTC.

As regards this clonotype: A read error may produce the germline difference seen at one junction end. This chain uses TRBV15 with TRBJ2-3; 7 nucleotides match TRBD2. The CDR3 is 15 amino acids. Germline V gene lookup returns CDR1 LNHNV and CDR2 YYDKDF (reference sequence). The CDR3 bases are TGTGCTACCAGCAGATCTAGCGGACCCACAGATACGCAGTATTTT. Translating gives CATSRSSGPTDTQYF.